The 31 T cell receptor beta chains given below trace back to one sample, sequenced in a study of response to subunit inactivated influenza vaccine. TCRdb recomputed calls from the RT-PCR reads with MiXCR, one row per CDR3 protein. The data show hundreds of thousands of distinct CDR3 sequences, 7.6% seen once. The starting material was PBMCs from blood, obtained 23 to 25 months after vaccination. The receptors stem from a man aged 50 to 75 who received an inactivated influenza vaccine.

This clonotype was picked up a small number of times. This chain joins TRBV20-1 and TRBJ2-1, with D maybe TRBD2 (6 bases). This CDR3 region has 15 residues. Germline-derived CDR1 and CDR2 are DFQATT and SNEGSKA (reference sequence). Trimming took 4 bases from V and 6 from J, leaving 19 bases between them. As DNA, the CDR3 is TGCAGTGCTAATTCCTGGGGGGAGCGCCTCAATGAGCAGTTCTTC. Its protein product is CSANSWGERLNEQFF.

A remark on this clonotype: A much larger clone differs from this one at a single base, so this may be a read error. The chain has TRBV2 and TRBJ2-7, with D hard to call. The CDR3 extends over 12 amino acids. Germline-derived CDR1 and CDR2 are SNHLY and FYNNEI. V was shortened by 8 bases and J by 0 bases, with 8 bases between the two germline ends. The CDR3 here is CASGVSSYEQYF. The CDR3 DNA sequence: TGTGCCAGCGGGGTAAGCTCCTACGAGCAGTACTTC.

This clonotype was counted only a few times. The V call is TRBV20-1, the J call TRBJ2-1, with 7 bases lining up with TRBD2. The CDR3 length is 14 residues. Germline assignment: CDR1 DFQATT and CDR2 SNEGSKA (reference sequence). Germline trimming cut 4 bases from V and 4 bases from J; bases unmatched to any gene: 7. The CDR3 nucleotides are TGCAGTGCTACCGAGTGGGAGGGGTACAATGAGCAGTTCTTC. Protein sequence: CSATEWEGYNEQFF.

V gene TRBV12-3 or TRBV12-4 combines with J gene TRBJ2-1, with D possibly being TRBD2 (6 bases). The V end lost 6 bases, the J end lost 4 bases, and 16 bases lay between the germline ends. This CDR3 is 15 amino acids long. CDR3 loop: CASRALGGLYNEQFF. The DNA for the CDR3 is TGTGCCAGCAGGGCCTTGGGAGGCCTTTACAATGAGCAGTTCTTC.

This rearrangement joins TRBV2 to TRBJ2-1; either TRBD1 or TRBD2 may fit D (6 bases each). V dropped 6 bases and J dropped 4 bases, with 19 bases sitting between them. This CDR3 is 16 amino acids long. Germline V gene data show CDR1 as SNHLY and CDR2 as FYNNEI. CDR3 loop: CASSLLGGTDYNEQFF. In DNA form, the CDR3 reads TGTGCCAGCAGCCTGCTAGGGGGGACGGATTACAATGAGCAGTTCTTC.

This clonotype was counted a few times. The V and J genes are TRBV4-3 and TRBJ1-1; D call uncertain. This CDR3 region has 16 residues. V lost 0 bases and J lost 0, with 11 bases in between. Germline lookup yields CDR1 LGHNA and CDR2 YSLEER. The CDR3 DNA reads TGCGCCAGCAGCCAAGATACCAGTTACATGAACACTGAAGCTTTCTTT. Protein: CASSQDTSYMNTEAFF.

This clonotype has only a few counts. The chain links TRBV6-2 or TRBV6-3 to TRBJ2-1; 13 bases align to TRBD2. The CDR3 sequence is 15 residues long. V was pared by 6 bases and J by 8 bases, with 7 bases of the junction left unmatched. From germline, CDR1 is MNHEY and CDR2 SVGEGT. CDR3 nucleotide sequence: TGTGCCAGCAGCCCCACTAGCGGGGGGGCGCATGAGCAGTTCTTC. This sequence encodes CASSPTSGGAHEQFF.

This clonotype was recorded at least ten times. The chain recombines TRBV24-1 with TRBJ2-2; D call uncertain. Trimming cost V 5 bases and J 1 base, with 4 bases left between them. CDR3 length: 13 residues. Per germline, CDR1 KGHDR and CDR2 SFDVKD. The CDR3 reads CATSAENTGELFF. The CDR3 bases are TGTGCCACCAGTGCCGAGAACACCGGGGAGCTGTTTTTT.

The V call is TRBV4-3, the J call TRBJ1-4; D might be TRBD1 (5 bases). The CDR3 loop spans 15 amino acids. V lost 1 base and J 5 bases, leaving 11 bases between the germline ends. Germline V gene sequence: CDR1 LGHNA, CDR2 YSLEER. CDR3 sequence reads: CASSQVGRTNEKLFF. In nucleotides, the CDR3 is TGCGCCAGCAGCCAAGTCGGCAGGACAAATGAAAAACTGTTTTTT.

This clonotype was detected only a few times. In nucleotides, the CDR3 is TGTGCCACCAGTCCACTAGACAGGCCCTACGAGCAGTACTTC. This encodes CATSPLDRPYEQYF. V and J are TRBV15 and TRBJ2-7; D is perhaps TRBD1 (6 bases). V lost 6 bases and J lost 2, with 14 bases in between. There are 14 residues in the CDR3. Germline V gene lookup returns CDR1 LNHNV and CDR2 YYDKDF (reference sequence).

This clonotype was picked up many times. This sequence joins TRBV12-3 or TRBV12-4 and TRBJ1-1; D not resolved. Trimming took 4 bases from V and 5 from J, leaving 8 bases between them. This CDR3 has 12 residues. The DNA for the CDR3 is TGTGCCAGCAGTTCGCAGGTTACTGAAGCTTTCTTT. As protein: CASSSQVTEAFF.

The chain carries TRBV7-2 and TRBJ1-6, with D perhaps TRBD1 (5 bases). V was clipped by 6 bases and J by 10 bases, with 10 bases between them. The CDR3 spans 12 residues. CDR1 SGHTA and CDR2 FQGNSA come from the germline V gene. CDR3 nucleotide sequence: TGTGCCAGCAGTTCCCAGGGATCACCCCTCCACTTT. This codes for CASSSQGSPLHF.

Only a few counts were recorded for this clonotype. V and J are TRBV12-3 or TRBV12-4 and TRBJ2-3; maybe TRBD2 (5 bases). V was trimmed by 5 bases and J by 2 bases, leaving 14 bases between them. The CDR3 extends over 15 amino acids. CDR3 bases: TGTGCCAGCAGTCACCGAACGAGGGACACAGATACGCAGTATTTT. Amino acid sequence: CASSHRTRDTDTQYF.

There are a few counts of this clonotype. The chain is built from TRBV2 and TRBJ2-6; tentative D call: TRBD2 (6 bases). V gave up 1 base and J gave up 16 bases, with 14 bases separating them. This CDR3 comprises 13 residues. Per germline, CDR1 SNHLY and CDR2 FYNNEI. CDR3 residues: CASSEGGGARLTF. The DNA of the CDR3 is TGTGCCAGCAGTGAAGGGGGCGGGGCACGTCTGACTTTC.

This clonotype was observed a handful of times. V gene TRBV19 combines with J gene TRBJ2-1; D tentatively reads TRBD1 or TRBD2 (5 bases each). The germline V and J ends were trimmed by 6 bases and 6 bases, with 9 bases remaining between them. Looked up from germline, CDR1 is LNHDA and CDR2 is SQIVND (reference sequence). There are 12 residues in the CDR3. The CDR3 DNA reads TGTGCCAGTAGAGGGACCATCAATGAGCAGTTCTTC. This codes for CASRGTINEQFF.

This clonotype was counted ten times or more. This chain connects TRBV24-1 to TRBJ2-3, with 8 bases fitting TRBD2. Germline V gene lookup returns CDR1 KGHDR and CDR2 SFDVKD. The V segment lost 0 bases and the J segment 2 bases; nucleotides outside the gene matches: 3. The CDR3 spans 16 residues. The CDR3 region has the DNA TGTGCCACCAGTGATTTGTTTAGCGGGGACACAGATACGCAGTATTTT. It is translated as CATSDLFSGDTDTQYF.

A remark on this clonotype: This may be a read error: a much more frequent sequence differs by one nucleotide. The chain combines TRBV24-1 with TRBJ2-1; 9 nucleotides align to TRBD2. The V and J ends lost 6 bases and 4 bases, in that order; junction bases with no gene match: 9. Germline CDR1 and CDR2: KGHDR and SFDVKD. The CDR3 runs 16 residues. The CDR3 DNA reads as TGTGCCACCAGTCATCCCCGACTAGCGGAGTACAATGAGCAGTTCTTC. This gives the protein CATSHPRLAEYNEQFF.

This chain connects TRBV5-1 to TRBJ2-6, with 11 bases that match TRBD2. The CDR3 is made up of 17 amino acids. CDR1 is SGHRS, CDR2 YFSETQ, per germline. V trimming: 3 bases; J trimming: 1 base; junction bases outside the gene matches: 3. The CDR3 sequence is CASSSGTSGSGANVLTF. As DNA, the CDR3 is TGCGCCAGCAGCTCCGGGACTAGCGGATCTGGGGCCAACGTCCTGACTTTC.

This clonotype was counted ten times or more. The V call is TRBV6-2 or TRBV6-3, the J call TRBJ2-7; perhaps TRBD1 as D (5 bases). The V end lost 2 bases, the J end lost 2 bases, and 22 bases lay between the germline ends. The CDR3 has 18 residues. Germline loops: CDR1 MNHEY, CDR2 SVGEGT. CDR3 in amino acids: CASSYRSLDKGVAYEQYF. Here the CDR3 DNA reads TGTGCCAGCAGTTACAGATCTTTAGACAAAGGGGTGGCCTACGAGCAGTACTTC.

The table lists this clonotype with many counts. The gene calls are TRBV25-1 and TRBJ2-1; no definite D call. The V end was cut by 2 bases, the J end by 1 base, with 6 bases between. The germline V gene has CDR1 MGHDK and CDR2 SYGVNS. The CDR3 spans 14 residues. This CDR3 reads CASSEEESYNEQFF. The CDR3 nucleotides read TGTGCCAGCAGTGAAGAGGAGTCCTACAATGAGCAGTTCTTC.

This clonotype was seen a few times. This sequence joins TRBV5-1 and TRBJ2-3, with 7 bases aligning to TRBD2. The ends lost 3 bases at V and 1 base at J; junction bases unmatched: 8. CDR1 is SGHRS and CDR2 is YFSETQ in the germline V gene. This CDR3 contains 16 residues. CDR3 sequence: CASSSQAGVGTDTQYF. The CDR3 nucleotides read TGCGCCAGCAGCTCCCAGGCGGGGGTTGGCACAGATACGCAGTATTTT.

The chain has TRBV5-1 and TRBJ2-1; the D call may be TRBD1 or TRBD2 (5 bases each). The V end lost 3 bases, the J end lost 6 bases, and 10 bases lay between the germline ends. This CDR3 comprises 13 residues. CDR1 SGHRS and CDR2 YFSETQ come from the germline V gene. CDR3 DNA: TGCGCCAGCAGCTATTCGGGGCGCAATGAGCAGTTCTTC. It codes for CASSYSGRNEQFF. Based on the CDR3 plus reference TRBV5-1 and TRBJ2-1, the full variable domain is KAGVTQTPRYLIKTRGQQVTLSCSPISGHRSVSWYQQTPGQGLQFLFEYFSETQRNKGNFPGRFSGRQFSNSRSEMNVSTLELGDSALYLCASSYSGRNEQFFGPGTRLTVL.

The chain joins TRBV7-2 to TRBJ2-7; TRBD1 might be the D (5 bases). Trimming removed 0 bases from V and 3 bases from J, with 18 bases in between. The CDR3 is made up of 17 amino acids. The germline CDR1 and CDR2 sequences are SGHTA and FQGNSA. For the CDR3, the DNA is TGTGCCAGCAGCTTAGCCCTTTTCACAGGACGCCTCTACGAGCAGTACTTC. Protein sequence: CASSLALFTGRLYEQYF.

The genes are TRBV7-2 and TRBJ2-7; 7 nucleotides match TRBD1. V gave up 4 bases and J gave up 4 bases; unmatched junction bases: 7. CDR1 is SGHTA and CDR2 is FQGNSA in the germline V gene. This CDR3 has 14 residues. The DNA of the CDR3 is TGTGCCAGCAGCTCATCCGGGACAGCTTACGAGCAGTACTTC. This codes for CASSSSGTAYEQYF.

The chain has TRBV10-3 and TRBJ1-2, with D unresolved. The CDR3 extends over 9 amino acids. Germline CDR1 ENHRY, CDR2 SYGVKD. With 9 bases removed from V and 8 bases from J, the gap between germline ends came to 7 bases. The CDR3 loop is CAMRRGYTF. The CDR3 bases are TGTGCCATGCGAAGAGGCTACACCTTC.

CDR3 sequence (DNA): TGCAGCGTTGTTCAGGGGGCACGGCTGAGCACTGAAGCTTTCTTT. It yields the protein CSVVQGARLSTEAFF. This chain connects TRBV29-1 to TRBJ1-1, with TRBD1 matching 8 bases. The CDR3 loop spans 15 amino acids. CDR1 is SQVTM and CDR2 is ANQGSEA in the germline V gene. Trimming took 4 bases from V and 4 from J; bases not matched to a gene: 11.

The V call is TRBV7-3, the J call TRBJ2-6; perhaps TRBD1 as D (6 bases). The CDR3 loop spans 15 amino acids. V lost 1 base and J 11 bases, leaving 15 bases between the germline ends. From germline, CDR1 is SGHTA and CDR2 FQGTGA. The CDR3 is CASSLRLTGMDVLTF. The CDR3 region has the DNA TGTGCCAGCAGCTTAAGGTTAACAGGGATGGACGTCCTGACTTTC.

This clonotype was seen only once. The V gene is TRBV7-8, the J gene TRBJ2-5, with D maybe TRBD2 (6 bases). Germline values: CDR1 SGHVS, CDR2 FQNEAQ. The ends were cut back, 0 bases at V and 5 bases at J, with 13 bases in the middle. The CDR3 covers 15 residues. CDR3 nucleotides: TGTGCCAGCAGCTTAGCCCCGCGTGGGGGGGAGACCCAGTACTTC. It encodes CASSLAPRGGETQYF.

This clonotype has just a few counts. The V call is TRBV25-1, the J call TRBJ2-5; no clear D gene. The CDR3 consists of 14 residues. V was shortened by 1 base and J by 1 base, with 7 bases between the two germline ends. Germline CDR1 reads MGHDK; CDR2 reads SYGVNS. The CDR3 region is CASSELGSQETQYF. The CDR3 coding sequence is TGTGCCAGCAGTGAATTGGGCAGCCAAGAGACCCAGTACTTC.

This clonotype occurred a few times. The chain has TRBV19 and TRBJ1-6; no clear D gene. CDR3 length equals 15 residues. Looked up from germline, CDR1 is LNHDA and CDR2 is SQIVND (reference sequence). Between the trimmed V and J ends, which lost 5 bases and 7 bases, there was a span of 15 bases. The chain's CDR3 is CASSVVWVANSPLHF. The CDR3 DNA reads as TGTGCCAGTAGTGTGGTTTGGGTCGCGAATTCACCCCTCCACTTT.

This clonotype was seen many times. V gene TRBV7-2 combines with J gene TRBJ2-2; a possible D gene is TRBD1 (6 bases). V was cut by 6 bases and J by 7 bases, with 12 bases left in between. Germline V lookup: CDR1 SGHTA, CDR2 FQGNSA. The CDR3 loop spans 13 amino acids. In DNA, the CDR3 is TGTGCCAGCAGTAGGGGGAAAGGCGGGGAGCTGTTTTTT. This encodes CASSRGKGGELFF.